Sequencing of this T cell receptor beta chain was carried out in a study of identical twins. Whole-study results and caveats: The study found excess low generation probability among twin-shared out-of-frame alpha sequences. Insertion counts were lower in abundant cord blood beta clonotypes, a trend that memory repertoires did not show. Because invariant MAIT and iNKT cells could be present, zero-insertion analyses could be partly confounded.

This clonotype was found many times. What it binds is not known. Unique molecular identifiers were present on cDNA, and template switching added a universal primer site. TCRdb re-called the 5' RACE reads through MiXCR, storing one row per CDR3 protein. The sample holds hundreds of thousands of distinct CDR3 sequences; more than 6.5% are singletons and the top ten take approximately 0.96%. The CDR3 runs to 12 residues. Germline loops: CDR1 SGHTA, CDR2 FQGNSA. V lost 6 bases, J lost 8 bases, and 11 bases lay in between. These data also featured in a second study, about yellow fever vaccine responses in identical twins.

Source material: PBMCs. The clonotype comes from a woman younger than 35 in good health. This chain uses TRBV7-2 with TRBJ2-1, with D perhaps matching TRBD1 (6 bases). CDR3 loop: CASRPTGHEQFF. Written as DNA, the CDR3 is TGTGCCAGCAGACCTACAGGGCATGAGCAGTTCTTC. The full variable domain, its missing parts supplied by reference TRBV7-2 and TRBJ2-1, is GAGVSQSPSNKVTEKGKDVELRCDPISGHTALYWYRQSLGQGLEFLIYFQGNSAPDKSGLPSDRFSAERTGGSVSTLTIQRTQQEDSAVYLCASRPTGHEQFFGPGTRLTVL.